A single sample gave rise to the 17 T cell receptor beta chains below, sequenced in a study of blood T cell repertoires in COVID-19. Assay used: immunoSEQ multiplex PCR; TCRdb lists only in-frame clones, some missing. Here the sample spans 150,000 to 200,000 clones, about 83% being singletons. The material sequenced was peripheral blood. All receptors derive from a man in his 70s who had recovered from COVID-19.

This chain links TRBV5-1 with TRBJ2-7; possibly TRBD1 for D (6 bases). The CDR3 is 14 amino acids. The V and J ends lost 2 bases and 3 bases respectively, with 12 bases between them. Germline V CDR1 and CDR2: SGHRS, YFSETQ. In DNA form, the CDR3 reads TGCGCCAGCAGCTTAAGCGGACAGAGCTACGAGCAGTACTTC. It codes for CASSLSGQSYEQYF.

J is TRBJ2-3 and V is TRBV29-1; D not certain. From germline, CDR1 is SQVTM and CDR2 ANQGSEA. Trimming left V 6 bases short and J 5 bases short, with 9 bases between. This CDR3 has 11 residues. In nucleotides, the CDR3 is TGCAGCGTCGATTCGGGAGATACGCAGTATTTT. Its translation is CSVDSGDTQYF.

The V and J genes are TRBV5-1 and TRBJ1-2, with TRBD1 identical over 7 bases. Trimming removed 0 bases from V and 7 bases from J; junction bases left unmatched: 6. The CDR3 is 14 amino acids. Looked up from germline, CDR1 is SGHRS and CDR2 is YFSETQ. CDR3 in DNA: TGCGCCAGCAGCTTGGCAGGACAGGATTCTGGCTACACCTTC. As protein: CASSLAGQDSGYTF.

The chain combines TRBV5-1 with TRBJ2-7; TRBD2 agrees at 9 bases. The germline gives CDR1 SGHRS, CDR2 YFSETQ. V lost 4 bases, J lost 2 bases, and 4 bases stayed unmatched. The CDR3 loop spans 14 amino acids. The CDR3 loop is CASSDSGGAYEQYF. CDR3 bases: TGCGCCAGCAGCGATAGCGGGGGAGCCTACGAGCAGTACTTC. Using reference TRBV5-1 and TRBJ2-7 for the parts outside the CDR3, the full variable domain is KAGVTQTPRYLIKTRGQQVTLSCSPISGHRSVSWYQQTPGQGLQFLFEYFSETQRNKGNFPGRFSGRQFSNSRSEMNVSTLELGDSALYLCASSDSGGAYEQYFGPGTRLTVT.

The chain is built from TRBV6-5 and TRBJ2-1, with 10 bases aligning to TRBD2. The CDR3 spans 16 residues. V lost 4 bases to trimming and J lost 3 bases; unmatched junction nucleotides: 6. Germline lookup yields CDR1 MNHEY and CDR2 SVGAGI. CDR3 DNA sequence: TGTGCCAGCAGTTCGGGACTAGCGAGGATCTACAATGAGCAGTTCTTC. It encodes CASSSGLARIYNEQFF.

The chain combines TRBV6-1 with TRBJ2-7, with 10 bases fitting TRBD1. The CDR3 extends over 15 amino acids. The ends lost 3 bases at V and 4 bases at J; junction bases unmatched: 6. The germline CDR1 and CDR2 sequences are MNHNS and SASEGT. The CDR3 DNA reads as TGTGCCAGCAGTGAGGGATGGACAGGGGGTTACGAGCAGTACTTC. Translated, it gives CASSEGWTGGYEQYF.

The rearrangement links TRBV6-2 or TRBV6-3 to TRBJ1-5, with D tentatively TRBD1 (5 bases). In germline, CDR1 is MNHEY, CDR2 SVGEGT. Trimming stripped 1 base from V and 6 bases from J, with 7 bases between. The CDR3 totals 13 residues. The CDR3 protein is CASSYWGGQPQHF. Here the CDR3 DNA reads TGTGCCAGCAGTTACTGGGGGGGTCAGCCCCAGCATTTT.

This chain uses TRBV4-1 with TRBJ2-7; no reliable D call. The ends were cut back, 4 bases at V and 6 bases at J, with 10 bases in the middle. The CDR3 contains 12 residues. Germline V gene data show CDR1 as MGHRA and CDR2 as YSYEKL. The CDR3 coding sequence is TGCGCCAGCAGCCGGCGGTTGGGCGAGCAGTACTTC. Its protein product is CASSRRLGEQYF.

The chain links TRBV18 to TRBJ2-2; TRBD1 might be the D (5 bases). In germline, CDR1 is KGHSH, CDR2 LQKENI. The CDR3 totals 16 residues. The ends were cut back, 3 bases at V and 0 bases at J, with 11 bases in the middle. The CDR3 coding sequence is TGTGCCAGCTCACCCCAGGGAATAGCGAACACCGGGGAGCTGTTTTTT. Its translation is CASSPQGIANTGELFF.

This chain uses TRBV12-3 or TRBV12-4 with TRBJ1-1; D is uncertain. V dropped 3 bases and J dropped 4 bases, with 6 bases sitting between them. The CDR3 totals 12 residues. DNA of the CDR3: TGTGCCAGCAGTTTTGAGGCCACTGAAGCTTTCTTT. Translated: CASSFEATEAFF.

CDR3: CASSYSTGGGYEQYF. In DNA, the CDR3 is TGTGCCAGCAGTTACTCGACAGGGGGTGGCTACGAGCAGTACTTC. V and J are TRBV6-5 and TRBJ2-7; 9 bases fit TRBD1. Germline-derived CDR1 and CDR2 are MNHEY and SVGAGI. This CDR3 is built from 15 residues. The J segment lost 3 bases and the V segment lost 0 bases, leaving 3 bases of the junction unmatched.

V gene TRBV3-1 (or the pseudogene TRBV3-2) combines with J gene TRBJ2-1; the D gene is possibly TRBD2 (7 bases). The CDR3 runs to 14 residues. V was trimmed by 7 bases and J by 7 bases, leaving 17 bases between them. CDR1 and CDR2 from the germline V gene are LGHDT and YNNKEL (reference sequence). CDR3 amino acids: CASTLTGRGNEQFF. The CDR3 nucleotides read TGTGCCAGCACCCTAACAGGGAGGGGAAATGAGCAGTTCTTC.

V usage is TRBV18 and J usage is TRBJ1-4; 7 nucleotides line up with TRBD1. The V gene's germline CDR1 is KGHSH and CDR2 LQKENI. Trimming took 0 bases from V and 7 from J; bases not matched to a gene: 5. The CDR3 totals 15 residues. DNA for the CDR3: TGTGCCAGCTCACCACCTAACAGGGGCGGTGAAAAACTGTTTTTT. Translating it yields CASSPPNRGGEKLFF.

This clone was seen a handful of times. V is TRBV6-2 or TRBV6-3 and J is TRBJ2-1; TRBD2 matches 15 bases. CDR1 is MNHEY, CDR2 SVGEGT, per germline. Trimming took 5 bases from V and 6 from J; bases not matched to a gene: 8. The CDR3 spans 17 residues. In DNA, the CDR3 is TGTGCCAGCAGTCGCGGGACTAGCGGGAGGATCCCCAATGAGCAGTTCTTC. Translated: CASSRGTSGRIPNEQFF.

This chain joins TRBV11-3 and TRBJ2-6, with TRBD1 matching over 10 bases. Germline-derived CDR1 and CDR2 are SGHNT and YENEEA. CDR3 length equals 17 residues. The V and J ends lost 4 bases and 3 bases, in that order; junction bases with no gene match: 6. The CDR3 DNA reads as TGTGCCAGCAGCTACCGACAGGGGGCAGGTGGGGCCAACGTCCTGACTTTC. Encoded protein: CASSYRQGAGGANVLTF.

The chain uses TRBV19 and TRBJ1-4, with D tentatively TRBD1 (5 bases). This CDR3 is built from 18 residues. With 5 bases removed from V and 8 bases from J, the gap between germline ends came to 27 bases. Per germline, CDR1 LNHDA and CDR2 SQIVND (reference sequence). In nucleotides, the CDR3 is TGTGCCAGTAGTCCGGGACTTTATGTGGGCTCGGAGGAGGAAAAACTGTTTTTT. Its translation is CASSPGLYVGSEEEKLFF.

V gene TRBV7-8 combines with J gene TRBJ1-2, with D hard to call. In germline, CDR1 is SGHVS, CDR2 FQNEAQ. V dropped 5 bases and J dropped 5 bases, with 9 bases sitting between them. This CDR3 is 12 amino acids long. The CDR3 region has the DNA TGTGCCAGCAGCCCGCACAGTTATGGCTACACCTTC. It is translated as CASSPHSYGYTF. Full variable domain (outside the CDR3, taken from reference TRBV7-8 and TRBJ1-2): GAGVSQSPRYKVAKRGQDVALRCDPISGHVSLFWYQQALGQGPEFLTYFQNEAQLDKSGLPSDRFFAERPEGSVSTLKIQRTQQEDSAVYLCASSPHSYGYTFGSGTRLTVV.